Below are 4 T cell receptor beta chains sequenced from a single sample in a study of identical twins. Each CDR3 protein is one row after TCRdb ran MiXCR on the 5' RACE reads. The sample has 1.5 million or so distinct CDR3 sequences, around 29% seen once. The sequenced sample consisted of cord blood. The receptors here all came from a newborn girl in good health.

J is TRBJ1-3 and V is TRBV28; D is unresolved. Trimming cost V 3 bases and J 4 bases, with 10 bases left between them. The CDR3 runs 14 residues. CDR1 MDHEN and CDR2 SYDVKM come from the germline V gene. CDR3 nucleotides: TGTGCCAGCAGTTTTGAGGGTGGGGGAAACACCATATATTTT. It specifies CASSFEGGGNTIYF.

This clonotype has a handful of counts. The chain carries TRBV12-3 or TRBV12-4 and TRBJ2-5, with 9 bases fitting TRBD2. The trim removed 5 bases at V and 4 bases at J, leaving 8 bases unmatched. The CDR3 covers 15 residues. This chain's CDR3 is CASSTSLAGVETQYF. CDR3 bases: TGTGCCAGCAGTACAAGTTTAGCGGGAGTAGAGACCCAGTACTTC.

The chain combines TRBV15 with TRBJ1-5, with 7 bases fitting TRBD1. Trimming took 2 bases from V and 2 from J; bases not matched to a gene: 9. The CDR3 extends over 17 amino acids. CDR1 LNHNV and CDR2 YYDKDF come from the germline V gene (reference sequence). The CDR3 here is CATSRLRQGTRNQPQHF. The CDR3 DNA is TGTGCCACCAGCAGATTAAGACAGGGTACGCGCAATCAGCCCCAGCATTTT. The full variable domain, completed using reference TRBV15 and TRBJ1-5, is DAMVIQNPRYQVTQFGKPVTLSCSQTLNHNVMYWYQQKSSQAPKLLFHYYDKDFNNEADTPDNFQSRRPNTSFCFLDIRSPGLGDTAMYLCATSRLRQGTRNQPQHFGDGTRLSIL.

V and J are TRBV9 and TRBJ2-2; D may be TRBD2 (6 bases). This CDR3 is built from 16 residues. Per germline, CDR1 SGDLS and CDR2 YYNGEE. The V end was cut by 2 bases, the J end by 4 bases, with 15 bases between. CDR3 DNA: TGTGCCAGCAGCGTCCGGGACTCCAAGCCCACCGGGGAGCTGTTTTTT. Amino acid sequence: CASSVRDSKPTGELFF.